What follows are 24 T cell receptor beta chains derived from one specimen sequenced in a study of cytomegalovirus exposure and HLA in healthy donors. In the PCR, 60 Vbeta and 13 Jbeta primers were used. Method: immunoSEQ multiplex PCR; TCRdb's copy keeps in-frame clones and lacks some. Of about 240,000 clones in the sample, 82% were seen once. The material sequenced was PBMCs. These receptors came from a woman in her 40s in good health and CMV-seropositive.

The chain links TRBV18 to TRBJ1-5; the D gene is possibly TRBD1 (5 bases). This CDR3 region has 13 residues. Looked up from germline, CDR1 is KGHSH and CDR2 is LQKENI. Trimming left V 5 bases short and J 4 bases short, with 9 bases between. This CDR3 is CASSVTDNQPQHF. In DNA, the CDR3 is TGTGCCAGCTCAGTGACAGATAATCAGCCCCAGCATTTT.

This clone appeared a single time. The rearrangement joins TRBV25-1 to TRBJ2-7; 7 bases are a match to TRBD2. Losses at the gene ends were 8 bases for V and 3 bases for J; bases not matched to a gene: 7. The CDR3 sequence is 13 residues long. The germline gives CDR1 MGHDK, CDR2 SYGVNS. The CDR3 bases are TGTGCCAGCGGGAGGGGACTGATCTACGAGCAGTACTTC. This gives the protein CASGRGLIYEQYF.

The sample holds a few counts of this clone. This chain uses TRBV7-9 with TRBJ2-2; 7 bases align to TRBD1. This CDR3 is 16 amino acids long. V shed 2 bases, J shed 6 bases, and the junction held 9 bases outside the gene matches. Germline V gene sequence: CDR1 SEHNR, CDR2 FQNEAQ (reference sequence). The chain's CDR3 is CASSLSSQGFAGELFF. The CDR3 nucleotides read TGTGCCAGCAGCTTAAGTTCACAGGGGTTCGCCGGGGAGCTGTTTTTT.

CDR3 sequence: CSATEQGYTF. CDR3 in DNA: TGCAGTGCCACCGAGCAAGGCTACACCTTC. The V and J genes are TRBV20-1 and TRBJ1-2; D is undetermined. This CDR3 spans 10 amino acids. CDR1 is DFQATT, CDR2 SNEGSKA, per germline (reference sequence). V was clipped by 6 bases and J by 8 bases, with 10 bases between them.

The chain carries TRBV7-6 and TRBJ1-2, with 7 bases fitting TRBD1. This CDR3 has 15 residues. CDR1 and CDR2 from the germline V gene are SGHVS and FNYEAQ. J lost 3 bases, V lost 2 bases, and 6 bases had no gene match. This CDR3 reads CASSLTPTGYYGYTF. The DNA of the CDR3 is TGTGCCAGCAGCTTAACCCCGACAGGGTACTATGGCTACACCTTC.

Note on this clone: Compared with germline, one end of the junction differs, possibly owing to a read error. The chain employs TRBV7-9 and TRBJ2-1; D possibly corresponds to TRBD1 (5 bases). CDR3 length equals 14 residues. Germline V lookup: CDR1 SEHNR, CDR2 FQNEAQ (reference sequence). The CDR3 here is CSSSLDSLVNEQFF. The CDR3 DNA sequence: TGTTCCAGCAGCTTAGACAGTCTGGTCAATGAGCAGTTCTTC.

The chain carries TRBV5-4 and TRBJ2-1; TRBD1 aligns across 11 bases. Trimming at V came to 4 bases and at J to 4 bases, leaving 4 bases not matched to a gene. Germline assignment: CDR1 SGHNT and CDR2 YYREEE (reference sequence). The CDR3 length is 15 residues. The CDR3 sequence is CASSHRDRGYNEQFF. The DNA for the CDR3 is TGTGCCAGCAGCCACAGGGACAGGGGGTACAATGAGCAGTTCTTC.

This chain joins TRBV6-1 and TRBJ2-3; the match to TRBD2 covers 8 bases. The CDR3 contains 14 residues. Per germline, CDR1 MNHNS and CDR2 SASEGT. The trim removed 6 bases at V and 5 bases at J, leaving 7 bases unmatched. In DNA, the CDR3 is TGTGCCAGCAGGCGGGCGGGAGGAAGAGATACGCAGTATTTT. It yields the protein CASRRAGGRDTQYF.

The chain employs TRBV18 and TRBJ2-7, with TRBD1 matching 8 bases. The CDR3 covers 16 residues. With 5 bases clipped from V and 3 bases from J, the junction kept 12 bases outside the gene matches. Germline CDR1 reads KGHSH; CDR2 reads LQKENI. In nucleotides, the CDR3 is TGTGCCAGCTCAGCAAAACAGGGGGACCTTAACTACGAGCAGTACTTC. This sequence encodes CASSAKQGDLNYEQYF. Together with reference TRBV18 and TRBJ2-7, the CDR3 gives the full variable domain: NAGVMQNPRHLVRRRGQEARLRCSPMKGHSHVYWYRQLPEEGLKFMVYLQKENIIDESGMPKERFSAEFPKEGPSILRIQQVVRGDSAAYFCASSAKQGDLNYEQYFGPGTRLTVT.

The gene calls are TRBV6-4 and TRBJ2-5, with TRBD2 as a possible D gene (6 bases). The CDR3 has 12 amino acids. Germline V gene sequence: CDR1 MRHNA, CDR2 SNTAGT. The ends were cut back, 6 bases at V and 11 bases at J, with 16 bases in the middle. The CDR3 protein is CASSTGAGRQYF. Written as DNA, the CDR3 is TGTGCCAGCAGCACGGGCGCGGGGCGGCAGTACTTC.

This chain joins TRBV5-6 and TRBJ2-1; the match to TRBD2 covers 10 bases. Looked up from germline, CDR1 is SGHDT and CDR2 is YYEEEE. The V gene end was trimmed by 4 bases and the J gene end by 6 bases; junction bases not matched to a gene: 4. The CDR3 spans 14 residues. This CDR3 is CASSIRTSGNEQFF. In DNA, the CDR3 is TGTGCCAGCAGCATACGGACTAGCGGCAATGAGCAGTTCTTC.

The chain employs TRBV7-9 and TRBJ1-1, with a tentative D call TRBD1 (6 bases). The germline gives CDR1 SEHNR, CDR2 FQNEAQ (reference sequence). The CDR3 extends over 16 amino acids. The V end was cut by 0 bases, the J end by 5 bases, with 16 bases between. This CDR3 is CASSLAREGVRTEAFF. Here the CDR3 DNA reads TGTGCCAGCAGCTTAGCGCGGGAGGGGGTACGGACTGAAGCTTTCTTT.

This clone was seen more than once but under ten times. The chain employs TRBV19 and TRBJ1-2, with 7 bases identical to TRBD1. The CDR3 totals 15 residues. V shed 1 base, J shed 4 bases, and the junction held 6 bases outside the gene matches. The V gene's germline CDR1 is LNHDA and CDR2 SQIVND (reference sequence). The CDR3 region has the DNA TGTGCCAGTAGTATAGCAACAGGGGTGAGCTATGGCTACACCTTC. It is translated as CASSIATGVSYGYTF.

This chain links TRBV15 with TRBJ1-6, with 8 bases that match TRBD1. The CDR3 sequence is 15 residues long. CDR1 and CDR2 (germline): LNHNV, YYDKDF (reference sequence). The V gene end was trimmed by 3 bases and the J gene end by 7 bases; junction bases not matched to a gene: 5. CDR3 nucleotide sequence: TGTGCCACCAGCAGCCGACAGGGGAACAATTCACCCCTCCACTTT. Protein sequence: CATSSRQGNNSPLHF. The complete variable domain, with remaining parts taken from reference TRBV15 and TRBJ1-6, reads DAMVIQNPRYQVTQFGKPVTLSCSQTLNHNVMYWYQQKSSQAPKLLFHYYDKDFNNEADTPDNFQSRRPNTSFCFLDIRSPGLGDTAMYLCATSSRQGNNSPLHFGNGTRLTVT.

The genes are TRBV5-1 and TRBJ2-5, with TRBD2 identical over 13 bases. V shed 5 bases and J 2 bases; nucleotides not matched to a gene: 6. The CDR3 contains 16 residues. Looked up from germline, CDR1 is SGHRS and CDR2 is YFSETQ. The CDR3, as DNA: TGCGCCAGCAGTTCTGGGACTAGCGGGATACAAGAGACCCAGTACTTC. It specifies CASSSGTSGIQETQYF.

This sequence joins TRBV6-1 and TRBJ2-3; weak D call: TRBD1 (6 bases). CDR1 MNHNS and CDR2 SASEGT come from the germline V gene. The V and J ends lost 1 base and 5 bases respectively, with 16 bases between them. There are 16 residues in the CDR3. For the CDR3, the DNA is TGTGCCAGCAGTGAAGTCAGGGGATTAGGTGGAGATACGCAGTATTTT. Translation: CASSEVRGLGGDTQYF.

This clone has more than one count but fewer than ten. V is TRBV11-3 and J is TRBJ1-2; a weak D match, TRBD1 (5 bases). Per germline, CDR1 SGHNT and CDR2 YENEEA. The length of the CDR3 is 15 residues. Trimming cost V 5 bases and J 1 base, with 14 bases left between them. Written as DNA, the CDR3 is TGTGCCAGCAGCCCCGGTGGGGCCCATAACTATGGCTACACCTTC. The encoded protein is CASSPGGAHNYGYTF. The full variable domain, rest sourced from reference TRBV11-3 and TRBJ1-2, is EAGVVQSPRYKIIEKKQPVAFWCNPISGHNTLYWYLQNLGQGPELLIRYENEEAVDDSQLPKDRFSAERLKGVDSTLKIQPAELGDSAVYLCASSPGGAHNYGYTFGSGTRLTVV.

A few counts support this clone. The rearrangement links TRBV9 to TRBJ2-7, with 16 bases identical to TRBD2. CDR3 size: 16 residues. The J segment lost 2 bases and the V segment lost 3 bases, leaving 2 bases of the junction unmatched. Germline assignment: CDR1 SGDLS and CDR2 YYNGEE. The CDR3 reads CASSEGLAGGTYEQYF. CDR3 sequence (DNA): TGTGCCAGCAGCGAGGGACTAGCGGGAGGGACCTACGAGCAGTACTTC.

The CDR3 DNA reads TGTGCCAGCTCACCCACCCCGGGCCGCACGGGGGGAAACACCATATATTTT. Protein sequence: CASSPTPGRTGGNTIYF. The rearrangement joins TRBV18 to TRBJ1-3; the D is unclear. V gave up 3 bases and J gave up 4 bases, with 19 bases separating them. CDR1 and CDR2 (germline): KGHSH, LQKENI. This CDR3 comprises 17 residues.

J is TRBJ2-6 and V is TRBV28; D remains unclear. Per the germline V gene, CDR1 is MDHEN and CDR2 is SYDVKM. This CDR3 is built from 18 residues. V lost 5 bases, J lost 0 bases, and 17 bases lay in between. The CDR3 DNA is TGTGCCAGCAGTGATATGGGCAGCCAACTCTCTGGGGCCAACGTCCTGACTTTC. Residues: CASSDMGSQLSGANVLTF. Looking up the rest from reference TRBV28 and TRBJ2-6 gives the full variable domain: DVKVTQSSRYLVKRTGEKVFLECVQDMDHENMFWYRQDPGLGLRLIYFSYDVKMKEKGDIPEGYSVSREKKERFSLILESASTNQTSMYLCASSDMGSQLSGANVLTFGAGSRLTVL.

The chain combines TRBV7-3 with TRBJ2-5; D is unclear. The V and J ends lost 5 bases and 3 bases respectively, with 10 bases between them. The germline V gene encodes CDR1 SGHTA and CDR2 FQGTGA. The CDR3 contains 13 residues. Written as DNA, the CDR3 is TGTGCCAGCAGCCTCACAAATGAAGAGACCCAGTACTTC. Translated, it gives CASSLTNEETQYF.

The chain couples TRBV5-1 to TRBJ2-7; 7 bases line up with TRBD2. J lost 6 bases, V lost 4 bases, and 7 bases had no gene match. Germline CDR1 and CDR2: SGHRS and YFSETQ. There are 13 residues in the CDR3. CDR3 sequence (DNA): TGCGCCAGCAGCCCAGCAGGCGGGGGCGAGCAGTACTTC. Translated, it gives CASSPAGGGEQYF.

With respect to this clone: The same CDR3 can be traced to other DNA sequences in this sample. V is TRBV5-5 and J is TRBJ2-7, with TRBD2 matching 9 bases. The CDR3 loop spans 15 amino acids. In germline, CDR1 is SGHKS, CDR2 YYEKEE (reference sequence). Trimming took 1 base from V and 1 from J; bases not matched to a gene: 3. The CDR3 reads CASSLLAGSSYEQYF. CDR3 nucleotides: TGTGCCAGCAGCTTGCTAGCGGGAAGTTCCTACGAGCAGTACTTC.

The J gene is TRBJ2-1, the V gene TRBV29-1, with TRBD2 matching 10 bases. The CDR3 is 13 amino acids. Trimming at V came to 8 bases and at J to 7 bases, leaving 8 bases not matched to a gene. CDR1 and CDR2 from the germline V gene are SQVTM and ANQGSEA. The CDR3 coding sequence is TGCAGCCCAGCGGGGGGGCCGAGTAATGAGCAGTTCTTC. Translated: CSPAGGPSNEQFF.